This TCR beta chain was recovered during a study of beta chain features in type 1 diabetes. Study-wide results and limits: Relative to healthy donors, patients appeared to have naive, central memory and Treg TCRB repertoires that were more similar. Patients with Type 1 diabetes showed moderately but significantly shorter TCRB CDR3s in all four CD4+ subsets.

What was sequenced were expressed TCRB transcripts, since all of the isolated RNA had been reverse transcribed. Naive, central memory and regulatory T cell samples produced a mean of approximately 4 million reads. TCRdb's copy holds only in-frame clones and misses some; the assay was immunoSEQ multiplex PCR. The sample has 300,000 to 350,000 clones, 7% to 10% seen once. There was one heparinised blood draw per donor, averaging approximately 120 mL. Post-sort purity exceeded 98% for all sorted populations. This clone was recorded a few times. Its specificity is unknown. The CDR3 sequence is 14 residues long. Trimming pared 7 bases from V and 3 bases from J, leaving 15 bases between. Germline V CDR1 and CDR2: MNHNY, SVGAGI (reference sequence).

The chain uses TRBV6-6 and TRBJ1-1, with D uncertain. This clonotype originated in a man aged 30 to 39 with type 1 diabetes. The material sequenced was central memory CD4+ T cells from blood. CDR3 region: CASTSKRADTEAFF. The CDR3 nucleotides are TGTGCCAGCACATCCAAGAGGGCTGACACTGAAGCTTTCTTT.